The next 23 T cell receptor beta chains were all read from a single sample in a study of naive and memory T cell subsets. Study findings and constraints: Especially in CD8 cells, naive repertoires contained a few larger clonotypes, possibly CD45RA-re-expressing memory cells.

Their specific antigens are unknown. The beta constant-region primer was an equimolar mix of two oligonucleotides covering TRBC1 and TRBC2. Four rounds of PCR amplified the ligated cDNA using nested alpha and beta constant-region primers plus SP2. Each CDR3 protein gets one entry after TCRdb re-called the UMI-ligation and nested PCR reads with MiXCR. The sample has roughly 150,000 distinct CDR3 sequences, 15% to 20% seen once; the top ten hold roughly 0.68%. Sequences were obtained from naive CD8+ T cells from blood. These receptors were obtained from a human donor in good health.

This clonotype was seen a handful of times. The chain has TRBV5-6 and TRBJ1-1; 8 bases map to TRBD1. CDR3 length equals 15 residues. Germline trimming cut 0 bases from V and 4 bases from J; bases unmatched to any gene: 5. CDR1 is SGHDT, CDR2 YYEEEE, per germline. The CDR3 protein is CASSLEGQVVTEAFF. CDR3 nucleotides: TGTGCCAGCAGCTTGGAGGGACAGGTTGTCACTGAAGCTTTCTTT.

This clonotype was recorded a few times. The gene calls are TRBV12-3 or TRBV12-4 and TRBJ2-1; D perhaps matches TRBD2 (7 bases). This CDR3 is 14 amino acids long. The ends were cut back, 3 bases at V and 9 bases at J, with 15 bases in the middle. Written as DNA, the CDR3 is TGTGCCAGCAGTTTCGGGCAGGGGAGGGGTGAGCAGTTCTTC. Translation: CASSFGQGRGEQFF.

The J gene is TRBJ2-5, the V gene TRBV5-1; 11 bases are shared with TRBD2. Germline-derived CDR1 and CDR2 are SGHRS and YFSETQ. J gave up 1 base and V 4 bases, and 3 bases lay outside the gene matches. This CDR3 is 15 amino acids long. CDR3 DNA: TGCGCCAGCAGCCTCGGGACTAGCGGCCAAGAGACCCAGTACTTC. Protein sequence: CASSLGTSGQETQYF.

The chain has TRBV2 and TRBJ2-2, with a tentative D call TRBD2 (6 bases). Germline V gene lookup returns CDR1 SNHLY and CDR2 FYNNEI. The length of the CDR3 is 13 residues. Trimming cost V 9 bases and J 1 base, with 9 bases left between them. The CDR3 region is CARRGGNTGELFF. DNA for the CDR3: TGTGCCAGGCGGGGCGGGAACACCGGGGAGCTGTTTTTT.

The chain's CDR3 is CSVDWPTEGIHNEQFF. The CDR3 coding sequence is TGCAGCGTTGATTGGCCGACAGAGGGAATTCACAATGAGCAGTTCTTC. The rearrangement links TRBV29-1 to TRBJ2-1, with D perhaps given as TRBD1 or TRBD2 (5 bases each). Trimming removed 3 bases from V and 5 bases from J, with 20 bases in between. The CDR3 contains 16 residues. From germline, CDR1 is SQVTM and CDR2 ANQGSEA.

The J gene is TRBJ2-3, the V gene TRBV13, with 8 bases lining up with TRBD2. Germline V gene lookup returns CDR1 PRHDT and CDR2 FYEKMQ (reference sequence). V trimming: 4 bases; J trimming: 3 bases; junction bases outside the gene matches: 6. The CDR3 runs 15 residues. CDR3 residues: CASSWGGGRTDTQYF. The CDR3 DNA is TGTGCCAGCAGCTGGGGGGGCGGGAGGACAGATACGCAGTATTTT.

The J gene is TRBJ1-2, the V gene TRBV12-3 or TRBV12-4, with TRBD1 as a possible D gene (6 bases). This CDR3 comprises 13 residues. Trimming took 5 bases from V and 0 from J, leaving 7 bases between them. The CDR3 is CASSRTANYGYTF. The CDR3 nucleotides read TGTGCCAGCAGTCGGACAGCTAACTATGGCTACACCTTC.

The chain employs TRBV5-1 and TRBJ2-2; D is uncertain. The V and J ends lost 1 base and 4 bases respectively, with 14 bases between them. This CDR3 spans 16 amino acids. CDR1 is SGHRS and CDR2 is YFSETQ in the germline V gene. Here the CDR3 reads CASSLFPPLGTGELFF. For the CDR3, the DNA is TGCGCCAGCAGCTTGTTTCCCCCCTTGGGCACCGGGGAGCTGTTTTTT.

The V and J genes are TRBV6-5 and TRBJ1-1, with 8 bases lining up with TRBD1. Unmatched junction bases numbered 8, after V lost 2 bases and J lost 0 bases. Germline CDR1 MNHEY, CDR2 SVGAGI. The CDR3 runs 17 residues. CDR3 coding DNA: TGTGCCAGCAGTTACCTCTCGACAGGGGTCATGAACACTGAAGCTTTCTTT. Protein product: CASSYLSTGVMNTEAFF.

The sample holds a few counts of this clonotype. The chain combines TRBV4-3 with TRBJ2-1; a possible D gene is TRBD2 (6 bases). The V end lost 0 bases, the J end lost 0 bases, and 12 bases lay between the germline ends. CDR3 length equals 17 residues. Germline V lookup: CDR1 LGHNA, CDR2 YSLEER. Here the CDR3 DNA reads TGCGCCAGCAGCCAAGACGTAGCGGTATACTCCTACAATGAGCAGTTCTTC. This sequence encodes CASSQDVAVYSYNEQFF.

This clonotype was observed a handful of times. V is TRBV29-1 and J is TRBJ2-1, with D possibly being TRBD2 (6 bases). V was trimmed by 2 bases and J by 5 bases, leaving 22 bases between them. This CDR3 region has 17 residues. The germline CDR1 and CDR2 sequences are SQVTM and ANQGSEA. The DNA of the CDR3 is TGCAGCGTTGAACGCCCCTGGGGGGATAAGAACAACAATGAGCAGTTCTTC. Its protein is CSVERPWGDKNNNEQFF.

This clonotype was seen a handful of times. This chain joins TRBV11-1 and TRBJ1-2; possible D gene TRBD1, 5 bases. Germline CDR1 reads SGHAT; CDR2 reads FQDESV (reference sequence). This CDR3 region has 12 residues. The germline V and J ends were trimmed by 3 bases and 8 bases, with 10 bases remaining between them. DNA of the CDR3: TGTGCCAGCAGCTTGATCGGGACCGGCTACACCTTC. This sequence encodes CASSLIGTGYTF.

Only a few counts were recorded for this clonotype. This chain links TRBV12-3 or TRBV12-4 with TRBJ2-1; D not certain. Trimming removed 3 bases at V and 3 bases at J, with 12 bases between. This CDR3 has 15 amino acids. The CDR3 loop reads CASSFLNAFYNEQFF. CDR3 DNA sequence: TGTGCCAGCAGTTTCCTCAACGCCTTCTACAATGAGCAGTTCTTC.

This clonotype showed up just a few times. The V gene is TRBV12-3 or TRBV12-4, the J gene TRBJ1-5, with TRBD1 identical over 7 bases. The CDR3 spans 17 residues. J was trimmed by 0 bases and V by 6 bases; bases with no gene match: 11. DNA for the CDR3: TGTGCCAGCAGCTGGACAGGAGGCGGCTATAGCAATCAGCCCCAGCATTTT. Its translation is CASSWTGGGYSNQPQHF.

The rearrangement joins TRBV29-1 to TRBJ2-1; the D gene could be TRBD1 or TRBD2 (6 bases each). This CDR3 has 14 amino acids. V was shortened by 6 bases and J by 6 bases, with 18 bases between the two germline ends. Germline CDR1 SQVTM, CDR2 ANQGSEA. The CDR3 DNA is TGCAGCGTCGCGGGACACGAAATGGGCAATGAGCAGTTCTTC. This sequence encodes CSVAGHEMGNEQFF.

V usage is TRBV5-5 and J usage is TRBJ2-1, with D perhaps matching TRBD2 (5 bases). Germline V gene data show CDR1 as SGHKS and CDR2 as YYEKEE (reference sequence). With 2 bases removed from V and 8 bases from J, the gap between germline ends came to 14 bases. The CDR3 has 14 amino acids. The CDR3 region is CASSFEREIDEQFF. CDR3 sequence (DNA): TGTGCCAGCAGCTTCGAGAGGGAAATCGATGAGCAGTTCTTC. The whole variable domain, remainder taken from reference TRBV5-5 and TRBJ2-1, is DAGVTQSPTHLIKTRGQQVTLRCSPISGHKSVSWYQQVLGQGPQFIFQYYEKEERGRGNFPDRFSARQFPNYSSELNVNALLLGDSALYLCASSFEREIDEQFFGPGTRLTVL.

A few counts support this clonotype. This sequence joins TRBV20-1 and TRBJ2-7; TRBD2 aligns across 8 bases. The CDR3 extends over 13 amino acids. Trimming removed 5 bases from V and 4 bases from J; junction bases left unmatched: 7. Germline-derived CDR1 and CDR2 are DFQATT and SNEGSKA (reference sequence). CDR3 sequence (DNA): TGCAGTGCTGAACTAGCGGAAAAATACGAGCAGTACTTC. It specifies CSAELAEKYEQYF.

The rearrangement joins TRBV18 to TRBJ2-1; 14 bases map to TRBD2. CDR3 length: 18 residues. Germline assignment: CDR1 KGHSH and CDR2 LQKENI. V was clipped by 5 bases and J by 1 base; unmatched bases: 7. The CDR3 region is CASSTGTSGSMSYNEQFF. The DNA of the CDR3 is TGTGCCAGCTCAACCGGGACTAGCGGGAGTATGTCCTACAATGAGCAGTTCTTC.

The chain has TRBV7-8 and TRBJ2-7; the D is unclear. The CDR3 is 14 amino acids. Trimming stripped 7 bases from V and 5 bases from J, with 18 bases between. CDR1 SGHVS and CDR2 FQNEAQ come from the germline V gene. For the CDR3, the DNA is TGTGCCAGCACCCCCGCCCCAGGAACTCACGAGCAGTACTTC. Amino acid sequence: CASTPAPGTHEQYF.

The J gene is TRBJ2-1, the V gene TRBV24-1, with D possibly being TRBD2 (6 bases). This CDR3 is 18 amino acids long. Per the germline V gene, CDR1 is KGHDR and CDR2 is SFDVKD. V lost 2 bases and J 0 bases, leaving 16 bases between the germline ends. The CDR3 protein is CATSDSRVAVSSYNEQFF. In DNA form, the CDR3 reads TGTGCCACCAGTGATTCCCGGGTAGCGGTGAGCTCCTACAATGAGCAGTTCTTC.

CDR3 in amino acids: CASSRQGMFEQYF. DNA of the CDR3: TGTGCCAGCAGCCGGCAGGGGATGTTCGAGCAGTACTTC. The genes are TRBV14 and TRBJ2-7, with D tentatively TRBD1 (6 bases). The CDR3 runs to 13 residues. Trimming stripped 4 bases from V and 6 bases from J, with 13 bases between. Germline values: CDR1 SGHDN, CDR2 FVKESK.

This chain joins TRBV4-1 and TRBJ2-1, with D hard to call. The germline V and J ends were trimmed by 2 bases and 3 bases, with 5 bases remaining between them. CDR1 and CDR2 from the germline V gene are MGHRA and YSYEKL. This CDR3 contains 13 residues. The CDR3 region has the DNA TGCGCCAGCAGCCAACTTCTCTACAATGAGCAGTTCTTC. The encoded protein is CASSQLLYNEQFF.

The chain joins TRBV27 to TRBJ1-1; D perhaps matches TRBD1 (5 bases). Germline lookup yields CDR1 MNHEY and CDR2 SMNVEV (reference sequence). The CDR3 spans 11 residues. V lost 6 bases to trimming and J lost 10 bases, with 12 bases between them. The CDR3: CASRGAGRAFF. The CDR3 DNA reads TGTGCCAGCAGAGGGGCAGGGAGAGCTTTCTTT.